This T cell receptor (beta chain) was obtained from a study of human T cells and chemical hapten exposure. This sample's time point: patch test 1, 2 weeks after DPC sensitization. Treatment defined: therapeutic diphenylcyclopropenone sensitization with weekly scalp DPC. This clonotype was found a few times. The antigen is undetermined. Findings and caveats of the study: Counts of TCRs above 1 in 1000 frequency stayed unchanged with DPC sensitization.

Trimming left V 2 bases short and J 0 bases short, with 10 bases between. The CDR3 runs to 15 residues. Germline lookup yields CDR1 LGHDT and CDR2 YNNKEL (reference sequence). TCRdb called the RACE reads again in MiXCR, with one record for every CDR3 protein. The sample consists of tens of thousands of distinct CDR3 sequences, 10% of them appearing once. The gene calls are TRBV3-1 and TRBJ1-1; D is perhaps TRBD1 (5 bases). This clonotype originated in a woman in her fifties or sixties with alopecia areata. Some clones in this sample may be carry-over from other donors' samples. The sample consisted of whole blood, taken in connection with sensitization to the hapten diphenylcyclopropenone (DPC). CDR3 protein: CASSQRGLMNTEAFF. CDR3 coding DNA: TGTGCCAGCAGCCAAAGGGGACTTATGAACACTGAAGCTTTCTTT. Full variable domain (rest looked up from reference TRBV3-1 and TRBJ1-1): DTAVSQTPKYLVTQMGNDKSIKCEQNLGHDTMYWYKQDSKKFLKIMFSYNNKELIINETVPNRFSPKSPDKAHLNLHINSLELGDSAVYFCASSQRGLMNTEAFFGQGTRLTVV.